This paragraph covers one T cell receptor beta chain sequence. This entry is derived from a study of blood T cell repertoires in COVID-19. Study as a whole: The cDNA or gDNA used as material had been derived from T cells, B-cell-depleted T cells, or PBMCs.

CDR1 and CDR2 from the germline V gene are SGHRS and YFSETQ. CDR3 length equals 14 residues. J lost 5 bases, V lost 10 bases, and 11 bases had no gene match. TCRdb keeps only in-frame clones here, not all; method: immunoSEQ multiplex PCR. The sample shows 50,000 or so clones, 83% of them seen only once. The sample comprised peripheral blood. The chain is built from TRBV5-1 and TRBJ2-2; TRBD2 agrees at 7 bases. The receptor's source is a middle-aged man with acute or convalescent COVID-19. CDR3 loop: CAAAREPSTGELFF. As DNA, the CDR3 is TGCGCCGCCGCGCGGGAGCCGAGTACCGGGGAGCTGTTTTTT.